Each of the 6 T cell receptor beta chains below was sequenced from the same sample in a study of PD-1 blockade in classical Hodgkin lymphoma. There was relapse after autologous stem cell transplantation in every patient, and there was variation in brentuximab vedotin exposure. Assay: immunoSEQ multiplex PCR; the TCRdb copy retains only in-frame clones and omits some. The sample lists 20,000 to 25,000 clones; 81% were seen once. The sample was peripheral blood mononuclear cells (PBMCs), taken before the second cycle of nivolumab. The receptors originated from a human donor with classical Hodgkin lymphoma.

The rearrangement links TRBV4-1 to TRBJ1-5; TRBD1 is a possible D gene (6 bases). This CDR3 spans 15 amino acids. Trimming left V 1 base short and J 2 bases short, with 9 bases between. The germline CDR1 and CDR2 sequences are MGHRA and YSYEKL. In nucleotides, the CDR3 is TGCGCCAGCAGCCAAGGCGGGGGCGGCAATCAGCCCCAGCATTTT. Residues: CASSQGGGGNQPQHF.

The chain joins TRBV7-9 to TRBJ1-4, with TRBD1 identical over 8 bases. Germline V lookup: CDR1 SEHNR, CDR2 FQNEAQ (reference sequence). V gave up 5 bases and J gave up 5 bases; unmatched junction bases: 4. The CDR3 runs to 14 residues. CDR3 nucleotides: TGTGCCAGCAGCCAAGGACAGGGAAATGAAAAACTGTTTTTT. Residues: CASSQGQGNEKLFF.

The gene calls are TRBV5-6 and TRBJ1-5; D gene uncertain. The CDR3 contains 14 residues. V shed 0 bases and J shed 10 bases, with 14 bases lying between them. Germline CDR1 SGHDT, CDR2 YYEEEE. DNA for the CDR3: TGTGCCAGCAGCTTGGCCCCTGAGGTATTTCCCCAGCATTTT. Protein sequence: CASSLAPEVFPQHF.

The chain has TRBV5-1 and TRBJ1-4; no firm D call. CDR1 and CDR2 from the germline V gene are SGHRS and YFSETQ. The V and J ends lost 4 bases and 0 bases respectively, with 22 bases between them. There are 19 residues in the CDR3. CDR3 sequence reads: CASSRTTKSQTATNEKLFF. CDR3 DNA sequence: TGCGCCAGCAGCCGAACAACCAAGAGCCAAACCGCAACTAATGAAAAACTGTTTTTT.

This clone has only a few counts. The chain joins TRBV20-1 to TRBJ1-1; unclear D gene. V was cut by 3 bases and J by 3 bases, with 5 bases left in between. The CDR3 spans 11 residues. Germline assignment: CDR1 DFQATT and CDR2 SNEGSKA (reference sequence). CDR3 nucleotides: TGCAGTGCTAGGAGTGACACTGAAGCTTTCTTT. It encodes CSARSDTEAFF.

The chain joins TRBV27 to TRBJ1-2; 7 bases fit TRBD1. The CDR3 extends over 17 amino acids. V trimming: 5 bases; J trimming: 5 bases; junction bases outside the gene matches: 17. Germline V CDR1 and CDR2: MNHEY, SMNVEV (reference sequence). CDR3 loop: CASSNGGVGTADYGYTF. CDR3 DNA sequence: TGTGCCAGCAGTAATGGAGGGGTTGGGACAGCGGATTATGGCTACACCTTC.